What follows describes a single T cell receptor beta chain. What this receptor recognizes is not known. No quality values exist for individual bases; no much larger clone is one base distant. TCRbeta CDR3 regions were amplified from genomic DNA using the immunoSEQ Assay, a bias-controlled multiplex PCR. Under the source paper's analysis protocol: The number of nucleated cells in each sample was estimated by amplification of reference gene primers within the assay. To quantify the absolute abundance of each unique TCRbeta CDR3 rearrangement, sequence reads were collapsed and filtered. For each sample, productive Simpson clonality was calculated as the square root of Simpson's diversity index across productive rearrangements. TCRdb holds this immuneACCESS table with in-frame rearrangements only. Some clones are missing; in checked studies, unresolved V genes explain under half, and the rest has no known cause. V, J and clone size were drawn from that table, and D and trimming were deduced from the DNA. The sample table records around 140,000 clones; about 85% of these occur just once. The top ten clonotypes cover approximately 3.7% of the sample.

These data come from a study of blood T cell repertoires in COVID-19 (dated by TCRdb to 2019 to 2021). General notes on the study: The collaborator samples originated in the United States, Italy and Spain and spanned the acute and convalescent phases of COVID-19. The prospective study material was composed of cDNA or gDNA derived from T cells, B-cell-depleted T cells, or PBMCs. Deeply sampled blood TCRbeta repertoires from subjects exposed to, actively infected with, or recovered from COVID-19 were included in the dataset. The repertoires were made available in a free public database intended to serve as a resource for research on the immune response to SARS-CoV-2. Samples came from the ongoing ImmuneRACE study (first 160 participants) plus 1,254 subjects from 6 global collaborators. Nearly every sample came with metadata listing a de-identified subject ID, COVID-19 status, age in years and sex. Where HLA class I and class II types were available, the types were taken from metadata supplied by the sample provider, not from assay-based typing.

The study at large found these results: Clinical and demographic metadata were provided uncurated, with the amount varying by source and participant.

The germline V gene provides CDR1 SGDLS and CDR2 YYNGEE. The CDR3 spans 17 residues, from the cysteine through the phenylalanine. Just the 51-base CDR3 DNA is kept, in frame starting at base 1. Germline trimming: 0 bases from V, 5 bases from J; junction bases outside gene matches: 6. Participants in the prospective study were aged about 18 to 100 years, lived in some 24 United States geographic areas, and enrolled through a virtual design. In the prospective study, participants were assigned to cohorts based on the clinical history participants reported in a screening survey and a study questionnaire. Exposed participants were defined as having been in contact with someone with a PCR-confirmed or clinician-diagnosed COVID-19 case within 2 weeks of study entry. In the prospective study, mobile phlebotomists collected whole blood, serum and a nasopharyngeal or oropharyngeal swab from each participant. Participants in the prospective study had the option to provide additional blood draws and questionnaires over an approximately 2-month period. Before DNA extraction, blood samples from the prospective study were shipped at room temperature or frozen.

This receptor was identified in a woman between 35 and 50 years old who had been exposed to COVID-19. Sequencing used PBMCs or T cells enriched from blood (not recorded which). The sequence joins TRBV9 to TRBJ2-1; the junction holds 12 bases that match TRBD2. The DNA sequence is TGTGCCAGCAGCGTAGCATCGGGACTAGCGGGCAACAATGAGCAGTTCTTC. Its translation is CASSVASGLAGNNEQFF.